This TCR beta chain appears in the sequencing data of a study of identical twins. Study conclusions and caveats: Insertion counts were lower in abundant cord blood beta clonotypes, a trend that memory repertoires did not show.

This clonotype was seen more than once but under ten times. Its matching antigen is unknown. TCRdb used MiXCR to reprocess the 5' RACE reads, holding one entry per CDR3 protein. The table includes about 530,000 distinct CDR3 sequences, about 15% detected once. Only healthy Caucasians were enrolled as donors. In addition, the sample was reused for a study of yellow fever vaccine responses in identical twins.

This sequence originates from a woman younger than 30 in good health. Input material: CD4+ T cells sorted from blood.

In DNA form, the CDR3 reads TGTGCCAGCAGCACCTACAGGAGCTCCTACGAGCAGTACTTC. Residues: CASSTYRSSYEQYF. This chain connects TRBV7-2 to TRBJ2-7, with D maybe TRBD1 (5 bases). The V end lost 5 bases, the J end lost 0 bases, and 11 bases lay between the germline ends. CDR3 length: 14 residues. Germline CDR1 SGHTA, CDR2 FQGNSA.